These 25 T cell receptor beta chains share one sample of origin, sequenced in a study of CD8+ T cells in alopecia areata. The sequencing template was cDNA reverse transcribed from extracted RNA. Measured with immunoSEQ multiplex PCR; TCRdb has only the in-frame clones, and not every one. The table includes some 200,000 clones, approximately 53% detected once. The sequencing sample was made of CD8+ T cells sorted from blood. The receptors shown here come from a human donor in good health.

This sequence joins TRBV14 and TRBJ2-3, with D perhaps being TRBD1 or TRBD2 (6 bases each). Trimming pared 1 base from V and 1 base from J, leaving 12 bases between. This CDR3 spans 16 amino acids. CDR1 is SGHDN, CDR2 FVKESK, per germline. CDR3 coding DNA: TGTGCCAGCAGCCAAGTAGGGGGGCCTCGCACAGATACGCAGTATTTT. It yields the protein CASSQVGGPRTDTQYF.

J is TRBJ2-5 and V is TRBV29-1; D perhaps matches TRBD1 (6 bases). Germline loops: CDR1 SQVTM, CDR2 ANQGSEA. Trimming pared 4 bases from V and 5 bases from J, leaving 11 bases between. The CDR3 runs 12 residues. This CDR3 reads CSVAPQGETQYF. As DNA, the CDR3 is TGCAGCGTTGCCCCACAGGGCGAGACCCAGTACTTC.

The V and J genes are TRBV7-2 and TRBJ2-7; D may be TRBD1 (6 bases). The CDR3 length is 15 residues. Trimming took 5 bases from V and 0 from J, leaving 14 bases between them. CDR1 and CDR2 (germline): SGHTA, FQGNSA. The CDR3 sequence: CASSPTGQFSYEQYF. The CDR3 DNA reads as TGTGCCAGCAGCCCGACAGGACAGTTCTCCTACGAGCAGTACTTC.

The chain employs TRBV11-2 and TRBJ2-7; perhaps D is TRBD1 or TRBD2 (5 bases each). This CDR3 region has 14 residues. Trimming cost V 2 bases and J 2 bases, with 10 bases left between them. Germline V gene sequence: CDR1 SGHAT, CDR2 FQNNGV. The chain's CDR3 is CASSLFEGPYEQYF. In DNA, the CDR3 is TGTGCCAGCAGCTTATTCGAGGGGCCCTACGAGCAGTACTTC.

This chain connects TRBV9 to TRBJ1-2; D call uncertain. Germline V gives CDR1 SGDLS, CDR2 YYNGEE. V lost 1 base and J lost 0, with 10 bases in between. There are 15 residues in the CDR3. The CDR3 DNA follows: TGTGCCAGCAGCGTATCGGGAGGGACTAACTATGGCTACACCTTC. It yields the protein CASSVSGGTNYGYTF.

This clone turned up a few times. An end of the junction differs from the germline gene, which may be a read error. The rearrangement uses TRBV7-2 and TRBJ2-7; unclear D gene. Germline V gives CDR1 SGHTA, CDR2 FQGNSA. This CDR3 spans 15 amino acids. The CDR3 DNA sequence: TGTGCCAGCAGTTTAGGCCATGGTCCGCGCTACGAGCAGTACTTC. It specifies CASSLGHGPRYEQYF.

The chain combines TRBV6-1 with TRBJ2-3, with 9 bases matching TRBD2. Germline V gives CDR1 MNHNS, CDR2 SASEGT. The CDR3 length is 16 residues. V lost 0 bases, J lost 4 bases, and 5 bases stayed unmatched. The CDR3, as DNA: TGTGCCAGCAGTGAAGCTCAGCGGGGGGTCCCAGATACGCAGTATTTT. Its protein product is CASSEAQRGVPDTQYF.

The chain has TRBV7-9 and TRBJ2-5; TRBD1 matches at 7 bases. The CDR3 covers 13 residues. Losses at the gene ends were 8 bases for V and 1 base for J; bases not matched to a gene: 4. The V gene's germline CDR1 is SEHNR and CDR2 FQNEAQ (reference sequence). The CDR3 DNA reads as TGTGCCAGCTCCTGGGACAGCCAAGAGACCCAGTACTTC. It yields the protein CASSWDSQETQYF.

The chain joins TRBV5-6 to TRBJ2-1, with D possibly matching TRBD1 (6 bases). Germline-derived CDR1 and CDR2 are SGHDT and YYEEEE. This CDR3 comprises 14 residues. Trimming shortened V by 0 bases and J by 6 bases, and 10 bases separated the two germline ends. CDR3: CASSLGQVINEQFF. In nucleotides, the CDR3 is TGTGCCAGCAGCTTGGGACAGGTCATCAATGAGCAGTTCTTC.

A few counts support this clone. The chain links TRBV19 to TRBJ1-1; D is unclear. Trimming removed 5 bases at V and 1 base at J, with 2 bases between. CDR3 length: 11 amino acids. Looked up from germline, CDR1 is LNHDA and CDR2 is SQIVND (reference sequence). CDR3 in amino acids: CASSWNTEAFF. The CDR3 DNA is TGTGCCAGTAGTTGGAACACTGAAGCTTTCTTT.

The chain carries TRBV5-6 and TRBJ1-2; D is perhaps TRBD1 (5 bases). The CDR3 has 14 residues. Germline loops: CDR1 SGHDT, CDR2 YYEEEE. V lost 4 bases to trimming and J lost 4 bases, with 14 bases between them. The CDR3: CASSLAGGFYGYTF. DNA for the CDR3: TGTGCCAGCAGCCTTGCCGGGGGTTTCTATGGCTACACCTTC.

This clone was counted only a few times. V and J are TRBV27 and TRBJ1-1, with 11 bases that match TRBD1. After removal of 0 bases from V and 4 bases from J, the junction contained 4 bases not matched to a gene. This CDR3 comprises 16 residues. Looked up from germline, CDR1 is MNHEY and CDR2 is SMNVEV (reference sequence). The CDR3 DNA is TGTGCCAGCAGTTTATCGGGACAGGGGGGAAGCACTGAAGCTTTCTTT. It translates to CASSLSGQGGSTEAFF.

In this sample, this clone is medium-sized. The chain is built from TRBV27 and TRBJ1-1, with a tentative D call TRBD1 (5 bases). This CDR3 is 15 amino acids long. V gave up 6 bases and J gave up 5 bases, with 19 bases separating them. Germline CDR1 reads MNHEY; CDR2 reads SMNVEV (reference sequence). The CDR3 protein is CASSLTYSGGTEAFF. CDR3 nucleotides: TGTGCCAGCAGCTTGACCTATAGTGGGGGGACTGAAGCTTTCTTT.

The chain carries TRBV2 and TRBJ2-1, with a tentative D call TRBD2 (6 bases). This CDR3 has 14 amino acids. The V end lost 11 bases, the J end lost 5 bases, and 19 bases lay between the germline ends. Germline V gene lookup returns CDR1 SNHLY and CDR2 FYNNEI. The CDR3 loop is CAVLVSGRNNEQFF. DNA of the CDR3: TGTGCCGTGTTGGTCAGCGGGCGGAACAATGAGCAGTTCTTC.

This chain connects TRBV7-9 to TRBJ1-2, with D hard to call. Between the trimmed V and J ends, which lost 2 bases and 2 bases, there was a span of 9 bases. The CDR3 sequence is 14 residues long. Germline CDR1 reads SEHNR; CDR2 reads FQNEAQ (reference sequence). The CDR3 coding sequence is TGTGCCAGCAGCTTAATACTGGGGAACTATGGCTACACCTTC. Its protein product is CASSLILGNYGYTF.

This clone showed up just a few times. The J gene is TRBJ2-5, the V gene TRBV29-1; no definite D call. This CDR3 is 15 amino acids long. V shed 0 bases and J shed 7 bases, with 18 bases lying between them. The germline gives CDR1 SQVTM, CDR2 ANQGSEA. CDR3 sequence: CSVEEPTGPRGTQYF. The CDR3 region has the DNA TGCAGCGTTGAAGAGCCTACCGGGCCCAGAGGGACCCAGTACTTC.

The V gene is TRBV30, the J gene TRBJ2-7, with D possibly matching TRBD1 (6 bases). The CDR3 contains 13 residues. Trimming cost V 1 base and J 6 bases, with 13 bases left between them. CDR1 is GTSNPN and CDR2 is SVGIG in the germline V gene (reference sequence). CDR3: CAWSGTGLGEQYF. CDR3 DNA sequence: TGTGCCTGGAGTGGCACAGGGTTGGGCGAGCAGTACTTC.

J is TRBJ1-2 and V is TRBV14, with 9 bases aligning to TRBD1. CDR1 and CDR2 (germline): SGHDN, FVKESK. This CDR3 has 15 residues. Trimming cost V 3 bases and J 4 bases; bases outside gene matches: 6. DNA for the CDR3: TGTGCCAGCAGCCAGACCGGACAGGGGAGCTATGGCTACACCTTC. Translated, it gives CASSQTGQGSYGYTF.

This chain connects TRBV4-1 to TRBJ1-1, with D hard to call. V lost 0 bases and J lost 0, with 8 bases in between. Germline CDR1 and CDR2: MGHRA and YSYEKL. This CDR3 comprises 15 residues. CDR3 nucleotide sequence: TGCGCCAGCAGCCAAGAGGGCTCCATGAACACTGAAGCTTTCTTT. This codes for CASSQEGSMNTEAFF.

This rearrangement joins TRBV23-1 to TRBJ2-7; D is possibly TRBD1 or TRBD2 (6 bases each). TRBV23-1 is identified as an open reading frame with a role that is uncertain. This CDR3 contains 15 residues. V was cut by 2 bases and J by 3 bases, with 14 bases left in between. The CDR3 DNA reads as TGCGCCAGCAGTCAACCTCCGGGGGCCCACTACGAGCAGTACTTC. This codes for CASSQPPGAHYEQYF.

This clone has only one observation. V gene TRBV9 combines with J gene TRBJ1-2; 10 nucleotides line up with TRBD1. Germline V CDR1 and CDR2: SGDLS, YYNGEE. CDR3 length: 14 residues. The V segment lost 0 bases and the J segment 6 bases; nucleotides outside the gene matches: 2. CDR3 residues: CASSVGDRGNGYTF. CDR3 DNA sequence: TGTGCCAGCAGCGTAGGGGACAGGGGTAATGGCTACACCTTC.

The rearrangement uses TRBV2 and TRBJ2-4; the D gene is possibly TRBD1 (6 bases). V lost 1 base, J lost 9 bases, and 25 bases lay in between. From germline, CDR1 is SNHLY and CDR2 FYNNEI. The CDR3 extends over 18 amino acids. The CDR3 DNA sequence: TGTGCCAGCAGTGAAGATCTGGGGGCCCCTCGTTGGTGGGGCATTCAGTACTTC. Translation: CASSEDLGAPRWWGIQYF.

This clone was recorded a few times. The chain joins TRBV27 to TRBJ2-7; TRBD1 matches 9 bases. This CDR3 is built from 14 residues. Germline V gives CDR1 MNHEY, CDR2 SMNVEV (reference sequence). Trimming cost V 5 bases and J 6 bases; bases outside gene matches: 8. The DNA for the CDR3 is TGTGCCAGCAGTATGGGACAGGGAGTTGGCGAGCAGTACTTC. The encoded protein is CASSMGQGVGEQYF.

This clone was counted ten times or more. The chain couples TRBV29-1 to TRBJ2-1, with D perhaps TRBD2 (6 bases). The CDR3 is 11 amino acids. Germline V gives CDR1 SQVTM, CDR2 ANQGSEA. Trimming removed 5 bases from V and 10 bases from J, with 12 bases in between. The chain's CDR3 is CSVRAGLEQFF. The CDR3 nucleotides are TGCAGCGTTCGGGCAGGACTAGAGCAGTTCTTC.

CDR3 sequence reads: CASSLKNEKLFF. In DNA, the CDR3 is TGTGCCAGCAGCTTAAAGAATGAAAAACTGTTTTTT. This rearrangement joins TRBV7-9 to TRBJ1-4; D uncertain. Germline assignment: CDR1 SEHNR and CDR2 FQNEAQ (reference sequence). Trimming shortened V by 2 bases and J by 5 bases, and 3 bases separated the two germline ends. This CDR3 has 12 amino acids.